The 20 T cell receptor beta chains reported below all come from one sample, sequenced in a study of blood T cell repertoires in COVID-19. Produced via immunoSEQ multiplex PCR; TCRdb's table is partial and in-frame only. Of 300,000 to 400,000 clones detected, roughly 90% appear once; the ten largest clones hold 2.6%. Input material: PBMCs or T cells enriched from blood (not recorded which). The receptors originated from a man in his 60s who had recovered from COVID-19.

The chain links TRBV5-1 to TRBJ1-2; TRBD1 might be the D (6 bases). The CDR3 loop spans 14 amino acids. The V end was cut by 2 bases, the J end by 6 bases, with 14 bases between. The germline V gene encodes CDR1 SGHRS and CDR2 YFSETQ. This CDR3 reads CASSFLARGDGYTF. The CDR3 coding sequence is TGCGCCAGCAGCTTTCTCGCCAGGGGAGATGGCTACACCTTC.

Written as DNA, the CDR3 is TGTGCCAGCAGCGTAGGAGATCTCTATGGCTACACCTTC. It yields the protein CASSVGDLYGYTF. V gene TRBV9 combines with J gene TRBJ1-2; D unclear. Germline lookup yields CDR1 SGDLS and CDR2 YYNGEE. The V end was cut by 0 bases, the J end by 4 bases, with 7 bases between. CDR3 length equals 13 residues.

The J gene is TRBJ2-5, the V gene TRBV5-6, with D perhaps TRBD1 (6 bases). Germline CDR1 and CDR2: SGHDT and YYEEEE. CDR3 length equals 15 residues. Trimming took off 3 bases at V and 7 bases at J, with 19 bases between the two ends. Here the CDR3 DNA reads TGTGCCAGCAGCTCGGGGCCGGGACAAGAGGTGACCCAGTACTTC. Its protein product is CASSSGPGQEVTQYF.

This chain connects TRBV19 to TRBJ1-1; possibly TRBD1 for D (5 bases). The V and J ends lost 0 bases and 0 bases respectively, with 14 bases between them. CDR1 and CDR2 from the germline V gene are LNHDA and SQIVND (reference sequence). This CDR3 comprises 17 residues. CDR3 protein: CASSIDAGGVMNTEAFF. DNA of the CDR3: TGTGCCAGTAGTATAGATGCGGGGGGGGTCATGAACACTGAAGCTTTCTTT.

This chain links TRBV28 with TRBJ2-7; D possibly corresponds to TRBD2 (6 bases). The length of the CDR3 is 14 residues. From germline, CDR1 is MDHEN and CDR2 SYDVKM. V lost 10 bases to trimming and J lost 3 bases, with 19 bases between them. This CDR3 reads CATIASSAGYEQYF. The CDR3 nucleotides are TGTGCCACCATAGCGTCCTCAGCGGGCTACGAGCAGTACTTC.

The count of this clone is one. The V and J genes are TRBV7-9 and TRBJ1-4, with TRBD1 identical over 10 bases. Unmatched junction bases numbered 10, after V lost 5 bases and J lost 7 bases. The CDR3 length is 16 residues. In germline, CDR1 is SEHNR, CDR2 FQNEAQ (reference sequence). As DNA, the CDR3 is TGTGCCAGCAGCCTCGGACAGGGGGAGAGGGGTGAAAAACTGTTTTTT. Protein product: CASSLGQGERGEKLFF.

The chain carries TRBV19 and TRBJ2-3, with 7 bases that match TRBD1. The germline CDR1 and CDR2 sequences are LNHDA and SQIVND (reference sequence). V was pared by 4 bases and J by 9 bases, with 7 bases of the junction left unmatched. The CDR3 has 13 residues. The CDR3 protein is CASSNPHRGTQYF. The CDR3 bases are TGTGCCAGTAGTAACCCCCACAGGGGAACGCAGTATTTT.

This clone was seen once. The chain joins TRBV18 to TRBJ1-3; 8 positions match TRBD1. This CDR3 is built from 17 residues. Germline assignment: CDR1 KGHSH and CDR2 LQKENI. With V trimmed by 3 bases and J by 1 base, 8 bases remained unmatched. The CDR3 sequence: CASSPQDRVSSGNTIYF. The CDR3 DNA reads TGTGCCAGCTCACCGCAGGACAGGGTGTCGTCTGGAAACACCATATATTTT.

The chain links TRBV7-9 to TRBJ2-3, with D possibly being TRBD1 (5 bases). The CDR3 has 16 amino acids. Per germline, CDR1 SEHNR and CDR2 FQNEAQ (reference sequence). The germline V and J ends were trimmed by 3 bases and 2 bases, with 15 bases remaining between them. The CDR3 protein is CASSFDSPLDTDTQYF. The CDR3 bases are TGTGCCAGCAGCTTCGACAGTCCCCTGGACACAGATACGCAGTATTTT.

The CDR3 bases are TGCGCCAGCAGCATGACAGGGGTCAATCAGCCCCAGCATTTT. Its translation: CASSMTGVNQPQHF. V is TRBV5-1 and J is TRBJ1-5; 8 bases are shared with TRBD1. Germline values: CDR1 SGHRS, CDR2 YFSETQ. The CDR3 runs 14 residues. Trimming took 4 bases from V and 3 from J; bases not matched to a gene: 3.

This rearrangement joins TRBV14 to TRBJ1-2, with TRBD1 identical over 8 bases. J was trimmed by 8 bases and V by 1 base; bases with no gene match: 3. The V gene's germline CDR1 is SGHDN and CDR2 FVKESK. CDR3 length equals 13 residues. For the CDR3, the DNA is TGTGCCAGCAGCCAAGGACAGGGGATGGGCTACACCTTC. Translation: CASSQGQGMGYTF.

The V call is TRBV11-3, the J call TRBJ1-2, with D perhaps matching TRBD1 (5 bases). From germline, CDR1 is SGHNT and CDR2 YENEEA. V lost 5 bases and J lost 5, with 24 bases in between. The CDR3 is 17 amino acids. CDR3 region: CASSPMGGPTSTYGYTF. The CDR3 DNA follows: TGTGCCAGCAGCCCCATGGGGGGTCCGACGAGTACATATGGCTACACCTTC.

The chain couples TRBV6-6 to TRBJ1-5; D unresolved. This CDR3 region has 13 residues. V lost 5 bases and J lost 4, with 9 bases in between. Germline V lookup: CDR1 MNHNY, CDR2 SVGAGI (reference sequence). In DNA form, the CDR3 reads TGTGCCAGCAGTCTCGTCGGGAATCAGCCCCAGCATTTT. Translation gives CASSLVGNQPQHF.

The V and J genes are TRBV11-3 and TRBJ1-1; D gene uncertain. V lost 0 bases and J 2 bases, leaving 7 bases between the germline ends. The CDR3 is 14 amino acids. Per germline, CDR1 SGHNT and CDR2 YENEEA. As DNA, the CDR3 is TGTGCCAGCAGCTTAGATTCCCCAAACACTGAAGCTTTCTTT. Encoded protein: CASSLDSPNTEAFF. Together with reference TRBV11-3 and TRBJ1-1, the CDR3 gives the full variable domain: EAGVVQSPRYKIIEKKQPVAFWCNPISGHNTLYWYLQNLGQGPELLIRYENEEAVDDSQLPKDRFSAERLKGVDSTLKIQPAELGDSAVYLCASSLDSPNTEAFFGQGTRLTVV.

This clone was counted between two and nine times. The CDR3 sequence: CSASPPRNTDTQYF. The CDR3 nucleotides read TGCAGTGCTAGTCCACCTAGAAACACAGATACGCAGTATTTT. This chain joins TRBV20-1 and TRBJ2-3, with unresolved D. V lost 3 bases and J 2 bases, leaving 12 bases between the germline ends. CDR3 length equals 14 residues. CDR1 DFQATT and CDR2 SNEGSKA come from the germline V gene (reference sequence).

This chain uses TRBV21-1 with TRBJ2-7; whether TRBD1, the table's D call, matches the DNA was not checked. TRBV21-1 has pseudogene status. CDR3 length equals 14 residues. The CDR3 nucleotides read TGTGCCAGCTCCAGGGGATGGCGGTCCTACGAGCAGTACTTC. Amino acid sequence: CASSRGWRSYEQYF.

The chain links TRBV3-1 (or the pseudogene TRBV3-2) to TRBJ1-1, with a tentative D call TRBD1 (6 bases). The V and J ends lost 4 bases and 7 bases respectively, with 16 bases between them. The CDR3 has 14 amino acids. Germline assignment: CDR1 LGHDT and CDR2 YNNKEL (reference sequence). The CDR3 nucleotides are TGTGCCAGCAGCCCACTAACAGGGATTGATGAAGCTTTCTTT. It is translated as CASSPLTGIDEAFF.

The rearrangement joins TRBV3-1 (or the pseudogene TRBV3-2) to TRBJ2-1; 7 nucleotides match TRBD1. Germline V lookup: CDR1 LGHDT, CDR2 YNNKEL (reference sequence). The CDR3 has 13 amino acids. J lost 8 bases, V lost 4 bases, and 5 bases had no gene match. The CDR3 region is CASSPYRGDEQFF. As DNA, the CDR3 is TGTGCCAGCAGCCCCTACAGGGGCGATGAGCAGTTCTTC.

The rearrangement joins TRBV7-9 to TRBJ2-3, with D perhaps matching TRBD2 (6 bases). The CDR3 sequence is 14 residues long. Germline CDR1 SEHNR, CDR2 FQNEAQ (reference sequence). Deletions cut 7 bases from V and 3 bases from J, with 14 bases between. The CDR3 loop reads CASKTSLPTDTQYF. CDR3 nucleotide sequence: TGTGCCAGCAAAACTAGCCTTCCGACAGATACGCAGTATTTT.

V gene TRBV5-4 combines with J gene TRBJ2-5, with D tentatively TRBD2 (5 bases). Trimming pared 4 bases from V and 7 bases from J, leaving 17 bases between. Germline assignment: CDR1 SGHNT and CDR2 YYREEE (reference sequence). CDR3 size: 14 residues. This CDR3 reads CASSPTRVLGTQYF. CDR3 bases: TGTGCCAGCAGCCCAACTAGAGTTTTGGGGACCCAGTACTTC.